This TCR beta chain was sequenced for a study of blood T cell repertoires in COVID-19. Germline CDR1 reads LNHDA; CDR2 reads SQIVND (reference sequence). There are 15 residues in the CDR3. The V segment lost 3 bases and the J segment 6 bases; nucleotides outside the gene matches: 5. This clone was detected only a few times. Profiled with immunoSEQ multiplex PCR; TCRdb holds only in-frame clones, not every one. The sample has approximately 290,000 clones, about 85% seen once. This receptor was taken from a human donor with COVID-19, enrolled during active disease. The donor label of this sample is uncertain. The rearrangement uses TRBV19 and TRBJ2-1; 10 bases align to TRBD1. The specimen was peripheral blood. CDR3 sequence (DNA): TGTGCCAGTAGTATCCGGGACAGGGGTGGCAATGAGCAGTTCTTC. It encodes CASSIRDRGGNEQFF.